What follows is one T cell receptor (beta chain) and its context. Its antigen is undetermined. This entry comes from a study of graft-versus-host responses after intestinal transplantation. Study at large: Recipients got multivisceral, liver-intestinal, or isolated intestinal transplants. General study results and limits: There were GvH clones found in recipient marrow, and some of them appeared first in ileum or blood.

Per germline, CDR1 LNHNV and CDR2 YYDKDF (reference sequence). Between the trimmed V and J ends, which lost 5 bases and 4 bases, there was a span of 23 bases. CDR3 size: 17 residues. The data were produced by immunoSEQ multiplex PCR, yet TCRdb's version contains in-frame clones alone and is incomplete. The sample yields 23,000 or so clones, roughly 86% seen once. Sample: unstimulated CD8+ T cells sorted from spleen or lymph node cells, taken before transplant. V usage is TRBV15 and J usage is TRBJ1-2; D is uncertain. The sequence derives from a human donor who was the organ donor for an intestinal transplant. This chain's CDR3 is CATSDTQRCGKTYGYTF. CDR3 coding DNA: TGTGCCACCAGCGATACTCAACGGTGTGGAAAGACCTATGGCTACACCTTC.